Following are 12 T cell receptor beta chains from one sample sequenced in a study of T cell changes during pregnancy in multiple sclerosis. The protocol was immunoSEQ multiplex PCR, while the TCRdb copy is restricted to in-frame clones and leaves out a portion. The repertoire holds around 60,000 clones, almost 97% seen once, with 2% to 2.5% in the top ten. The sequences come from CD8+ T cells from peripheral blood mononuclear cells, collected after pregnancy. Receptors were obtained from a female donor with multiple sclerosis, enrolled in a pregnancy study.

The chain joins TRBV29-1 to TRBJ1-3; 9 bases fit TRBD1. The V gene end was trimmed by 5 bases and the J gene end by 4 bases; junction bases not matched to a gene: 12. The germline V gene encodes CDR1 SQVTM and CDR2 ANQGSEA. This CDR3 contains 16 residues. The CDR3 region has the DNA TGCAGCGTTTTTACCAGGACAGGGGTTGGCGGAAACACCATATATTTT. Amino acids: CSVFTRTGVGGNTIYF.

The CDR3 is CASSRTLDTQYF. DNA of the CDR3: TGTGCCAGCAGTCGGACTCTGGATACGCAGTATTTT. The V and J genes are TRBV27 and TRBJ2-3; the D gene is possibly TRBD2 (5 bases). Germline lookup yields CDR1 MNHEY and CDR2 SMNVEV (reference sequence). V shed 5 bases and J shed 6 bases, with 9 bases lying between them. This CDR3 has 12 amino acids.

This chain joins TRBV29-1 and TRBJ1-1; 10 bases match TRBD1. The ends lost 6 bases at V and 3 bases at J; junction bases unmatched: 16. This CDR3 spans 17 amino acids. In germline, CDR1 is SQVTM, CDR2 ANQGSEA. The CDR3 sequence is CSVDQSRTGGGDTEAFF. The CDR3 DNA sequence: TGCAGCGTGGACCAATCTAGGACAGGGGGGGGAGACACTGAAGCTTTCTTT.

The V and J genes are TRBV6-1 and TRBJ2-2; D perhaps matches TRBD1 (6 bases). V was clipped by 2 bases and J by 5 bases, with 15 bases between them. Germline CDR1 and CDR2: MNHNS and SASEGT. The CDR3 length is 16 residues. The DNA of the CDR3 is TGTGCCAGCAGTGAACAGGGGTCGCTAGGTACCGGGGAGCTGTTTTTT. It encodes CASSEQGSLGTGELFF.

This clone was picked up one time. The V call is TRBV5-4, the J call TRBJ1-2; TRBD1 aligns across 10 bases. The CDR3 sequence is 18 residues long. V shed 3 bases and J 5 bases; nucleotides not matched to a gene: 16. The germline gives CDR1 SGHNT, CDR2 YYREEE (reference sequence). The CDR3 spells CASSYDWGTGTGDYGYTF. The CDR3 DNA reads TGTGCCAGCAGCTATGATTGGGGTACCGGGACAGGGGATTATGGCTACACCTTC.

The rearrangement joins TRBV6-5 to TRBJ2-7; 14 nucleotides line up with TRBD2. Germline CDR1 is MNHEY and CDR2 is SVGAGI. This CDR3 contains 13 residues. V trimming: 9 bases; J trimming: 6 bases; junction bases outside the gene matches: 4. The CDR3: CARGTSGSREQYF. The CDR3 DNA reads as TGTGCCAGAGGGACTAGCGGGAGTCGCGAGCAGTACTTC.

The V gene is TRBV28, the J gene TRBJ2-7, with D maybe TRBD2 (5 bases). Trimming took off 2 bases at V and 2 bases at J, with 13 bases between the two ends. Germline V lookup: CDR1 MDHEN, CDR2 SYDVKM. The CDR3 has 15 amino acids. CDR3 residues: CASSLIPDYPYEQYF. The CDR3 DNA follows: TGTGCCAGCAGTTTAATACCCGACTACCCCTACGAGCAGTACTTC.

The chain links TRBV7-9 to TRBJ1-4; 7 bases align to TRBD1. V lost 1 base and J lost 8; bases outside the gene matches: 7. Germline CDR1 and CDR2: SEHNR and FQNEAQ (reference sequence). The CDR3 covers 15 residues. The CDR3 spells CASSLVEGAGEKLFF. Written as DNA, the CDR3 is TGTGCCAGCAGCTTAGTTGAGGGGGCCGGGGAAAAACTGTTTTTT.

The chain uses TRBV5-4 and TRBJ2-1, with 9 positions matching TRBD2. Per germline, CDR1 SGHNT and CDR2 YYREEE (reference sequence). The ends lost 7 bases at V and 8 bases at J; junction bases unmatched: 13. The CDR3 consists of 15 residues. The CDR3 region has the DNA TGTGCCAGCGCCTCGGAGCGGGAGGTGGAAGATGAGCAGTTCTTC. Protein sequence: CASASEREVEDEQFF.

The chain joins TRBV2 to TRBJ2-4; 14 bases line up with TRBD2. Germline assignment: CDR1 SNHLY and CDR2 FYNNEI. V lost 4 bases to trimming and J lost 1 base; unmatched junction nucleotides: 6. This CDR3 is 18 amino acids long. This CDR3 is CASSAPGLAGAAKNIQYF. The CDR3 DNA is TGTGCCAGCAGTGCACCGGGACTAGCGGGAGCGGCCAAAAACATTCAGTACTTC.

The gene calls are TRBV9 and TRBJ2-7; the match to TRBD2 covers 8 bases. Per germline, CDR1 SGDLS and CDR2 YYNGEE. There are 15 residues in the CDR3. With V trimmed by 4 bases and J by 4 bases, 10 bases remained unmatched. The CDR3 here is CASSSGSGLGYEQYF. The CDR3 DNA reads TGTGCCAGCAGCTCAGGGTCGGGACTAGGTTACGAGCAGTACTTC.

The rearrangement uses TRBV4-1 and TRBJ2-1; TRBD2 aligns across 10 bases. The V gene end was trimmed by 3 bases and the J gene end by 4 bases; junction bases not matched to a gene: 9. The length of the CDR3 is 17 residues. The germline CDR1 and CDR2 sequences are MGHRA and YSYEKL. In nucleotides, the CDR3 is TGCGCCAGCAGCCAGGGCGAGCTAGCGGGAGTTTACAATGAGCAGTTCTTC. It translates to CASSQGELAGVYNEQFF.